Listed below are T cell receptor beta chains from one sample, sequenced in a study of T cell changes during pregnancy in multiple sclerosis. Profiled with immunoSEQ multiplex PCR; TCRdb holds only in-frame clones, not every one. The sample contains under 20,000 clones, roughly nine tenths of which appear only once. Specimen: CD8+ T cells from peripheral blood mononuclear cells, collected in the second trimester of pregnancy. These receptor sequences come from a female donor in good health, enrolled as a control in a pregnancy study. The CDR3 runs from the conserved cysteine through the conserved F or W. A D gene is named only where the DNA matches it firmly. Expanded clones get a size class; other rows say once, few or many, or leave the size out.

CDR3nt: TGTGCCAGCAGCCGATTAACGACGACAGTTGGATATGGCTACACCTTC
CDR3aa: CASSRLTTTVGYGYTF
abundance: .
j_gene: TRBJ1-2
v_gene: TRBV9
d_gene: .

CDR3nt: TGTGCCAGCAGCCAAGAGGTTCCAGGACAGGGACAACACAATGAGCAGTTCTTC
CDR3aa: CASSQEVPGQGQHNEQFF
abundance: once
j_gene: TRBJ2-1
v_gene: TRBV14
d_gene: TRBD1

CDR3nt: TGTGCCAGCAGCGTAGACTCGCCAGATACGCAGTATTTT
CDR3aa: CASSVDSPDTQYF
abundance: .
j_gene: TRBJ2-3
v_gene: TRBV9
d_gene: .

CDR3nt: TGTGCCAGCAGTCCCCCGGGTGGTCCCCAGCATTTT
CDR3aa: CASSPPGGPQHF
abundance: .
j_gene: TRBJ1-5
v_gene: TRBV27
d_gene: .

CDR3nt: TGTGCCAGCAGTCCCCTCCTGGGGAGCTCCTACGAGCAGTACTTC
CDR3aa: CASSPLLGSSYEQYF
abundance: .
j_gene: TRBJ2-7
v_gene: TRBV27
d_gene: .

CDR3nt: TGTGCCAGCAGTCCAACGGTTAGCTCCTACGAGCAGTACTTC
CDR3aa: CASSPTVSSYEQYF
abundance: .
j_gene: TRBJ2-7
v_gene: TRBV6-5
d_gene: .

CDR3nt: TGTGCCAGCAGGGGACTCCTACCAGATTCACCCCTCCACTTT
CDR3aa: CASRGLLPDSPLHF
abundance: .
j_gene: TRBJ1-6
v_gene: TRBV28
d_gene: .

CDR3nt: TGTGCCAGCAGTTCGACAGAAACCTACGAGCAGTACTTC
CDR3aa: CASSSTETYEQYF
abundance: once
j_gene: TRBJ2-7
v_gene: TRBV27
d_gene: .

CDR3nt: TGCGCCAGCAGCTTTCTTGGGACTAGCGGCTCGAATGAGCAGTTCTTC
CDR3aa: CASSFLGTSGSNEQFF
abundance: .
j_gene: TRBJ2-1
v_gene: TRBV5-1
d_gene: TRBD2

CDR3nt: TGTGCCTCTAGCGATGGAGCAACTAATGAAAAACTGTTTTTT
CDR3aa: CASSDGATNEKLFF
abundance: .
j_gene: TRBJ1-4
v_gene: TRBV9
d_gene: .

CDR3nt: TGTGCCAGCAGTTACGGGACAGGGAGAAATGAGCAGTTCTTC
CDR3aa: CASSYGTGRNEQFF
abundance: .
j_gene: TRBJ2-1
v_gene: TRBV6-5
d_gene: TRBD1

CDR3nt: TGTGCCAGCAGGGGGTCCTCCTACGAGCAGTACTTC
CDR3aa: CASRGSSYEQYF
abundance: .
j_gene: TRBJ2-7
v_gene: TRBV19
d_gene: TRBD1

CDR3nt: TGTGCCAGCAGCGAGACAGGGTTCTCTGGAAACACCATATATTTT
CDR3aa: CASSETGFSGNTIYF
abundance: .
j_gene: TRBJ1-3
v_gene: TRBV27
d_gene: TRBD1

CDR3nt: TGTGCCAGCAGTTTCAGTGCGGGGCGAAGCGCCCGCTATGGCTACACCTTC
CDR3aa: CASSFSAGRSARYGYTF
abundance: .
j_gene: TRBJ1-2
v_gene: TRBV28
d_gene: .

CDR3nt: TGTGCCAGCAGTTCCGTAAACACTGAAGCTTTCTTT
CDR3aa: CASSSVNTEAFF
abundance: .
j_gene: TRBJ1-1
v_gene: TRBV27
d_gene: .

CDR3nt: TGTGCCAGCAGGGCGGTCCTTCCTAGCGGGATCACAGATACGCAGTATTTT
CDR3aa: CASRAVLPSGITDTQYF
abundance: .
j_gene: TRBJ2-3
v_gene: TRBV28
d_gene: TRBD2

CDR3nt: TGTGCCACAAAACACTTTGGGAGCTCCTACAATGAGCAGTTCTTC
CDR3aa: CATKHFGSSYNEQFF
abundance: .
j_gene: TRBJ2-1
v_gene: TRBV19
d_gene: .

CDR3nt: TGTGCCAGTAGTATAGGCGGGGGCCCGAACACTGAAGCTTTCTTT
CDR3aa: CASSIGGGPNTEAFF
abundance: .
j_gene: TRBJ1-1
v_gene: TRBV19
d_gene: .

CDR3nt: TGTGCCAGCAGTGTAAGCGGGGGGGAATACAATGAGCAGTTCTTC
CDR3aa: CASSVSGGEYNEQFF
abundance: .
j_gene: TRBJ2-1
v_gene: TRBV2
d_gene: TRBD2

CDR3nt: TGTGCAAGTCGCTTAGAGTCGGACAGTCGGGTGGGGACTGAAGCTTTCTTT
CDR3aa: CASRLESDSRVGTEAFF
abundance: .
j_gene: TRBJ1-1
v_gene: TRBV12-2
d_gene: .